The 8 T cell receptor beta chains in this list originate from one sample, sequenced in a study of molecular identifiers for immune sequencing clone quantification (dated by TCRdb to the late 2010s). Library preparation was by PCR. The sequencer was a NextSeq 500. TCRdb applied fastp at Q25 and MiXCR to the public reads, then kept only in-frame beta chains. Each entry merges the rows of one CDR3 protein and shows their most common DNA and genes. Counted in this sample were about 97,000 distinct CDR3 sequences; around 37% of them appeared once. The ten most abundant clones make up 9% to 10% of the sample. Material for sequencing was naive CD8+ T cells from blood, with Jurkat cell RNA spiked in. What the cell subset or site label conveys for this sample: FACS-sorted CD8+CD4-CCR7+CD45RA+ naive T cells. The receptors originated from a human donor in good health. Some libraries in this study had Jurkat cell RNA spiked in.

The table lists this clonotype with a few counts. The rearrangement links TRBV2 to TRBJ1-1; maybe TRBD1 (5 bases). V was clipped by 2 bases and J by 4 bases, with 23 bases between them. CDR3 length: 18 amino acids. Germline CDR1 and CDR2: SNHLY and FYNNEI. The CDR3 bases are TGTGCCAGCAGTGAAAAAGGGGCAATGAGTATGGGGGGCACTGAAGCTTTCTTT. Protein sequence: CASSEKGAMSMGGTEAFF. The full variable domain, in which reference TRBV2 and TRBJ1-1 provide the parts outside the CDR3, is EPEVTQTPSHQVTQMGQEVILRCVPISNHLYFYWYRQILGQKVEFLVSFYNNEISEKSEIFDDQFSVERPDGSNFTLKIRSTKLEDSAMYFCASSEKGAMSMGGTEAFFGQGTRLTVV.

V gene TRBV29-1 combines with J gene TRBJ2-3; 9 bases are a match to TRBD2. After removal of 7 bases from V and 5 bases from J, the junction contained 10 bases not matched to a gene. The CDR3 is 14 amino acids. Germline-derived CDR1 and CDR2 are SQVTM and ANQGSEA. CDR3 in amino acids: CSAETSGRLDTQYF. The CDR3 coding sequence is TGCAGCGCCGAGACTAGCGGTCGGTTAGATACGCAGTATTTT.

A note on this clonotype: Sequence at one end of the junction differs from germline and may be a read error. The rearrangement links TRBV10-3 to TRBJ2-7; a possible D gene is TRBD1 (6 bases). The CDR3 runs to 14 residues. Germline V gives CDR1 ENHRY, CDR2 SYGVKD. CDR3 nucleotide sequence: TGTGCCATCAGTGAACTTGGGACACCGTACGAGCAGTCCTTC. Translation gives CAISELGTPYEQSF.

This clonotype turned up a few times. The CDR3 spells CASSLVGNEQYF. The CDR3 DNA reads TGTGCCAGCAGCCTCGTTGGGAACGAGCAGTACTTC. V gene TRBV14 combines with J gene TRBJ2-7; D gene unclear. Germline loops: CDR1 SGHDN, CDR2 FVKESK. Trimming left V 4 bases short and J 5 bases short, with 9 bases between. CDR3 length equals 12 residues.

The chain recombines TRBV10-2 with TRBJ2-3; weak D call: TRBD2 (6 bases). The length of the CDR3 is 15 residues. V lost 3 bases to trimming and J lost 4 bases, with 14 bases between them. Germline V gene lookup returns CDR1 WSHSY and CDR2 SAAADI. CDR3 loop: CASSDVGGGSDTQYF. The CDR3 DNA follows: TGCGCCAGCAGTGATGTGGGAGGCGGGTCAGATACGCAGTATTTT.

This clonotype was seen a single time. One junction end does not reproduce the germline sequence, and a read error may be involved. The chain combines TRBV4-2 with TRBJ2-1; 7 nucleotides align to TRBD2. The CDR3 covers 13 residues. In germline, CDR1 is LGHNA, CDR2 YNFKEQ. CDR3 sequence reads: CASSQGTRVEQSF. In DNA form, the CDR3 reads TGTGCCAGCAGCCAAGGGACTAGGGTTGAGCAGTCCTTC.

In its sample, this clonotype was seen a few times. The rearrangement links TRBV9 to TRBJ1-5, with D uncertain. Trimming cost V 3 bases and J 7 bases, with 14 bases left between them. The germline V gene encodes CDR1 SGDLS and CDR2 YYNGEE. The CDR3 totals 14 residues. The CDR3 sequence is CASSESGLGQPQHF. The DNA for the CDR3 is TGTGCCAGCAGCGAGAGCGGGCTGGGACAGCCCCAGCATTTT.

The chain employs TRBV7-2 and TRBJ1-2, with no clear D. Trimming took off 5 bases at V and 4 bases at J, with 20 bases between the two ends. The CDR3 spans 16 residues. From germline, CDR1 is SGHTA and CDR2 FQGNSA. The CDR3 here is CASSQPSRYRIYGYTF. The CDR3 bases are TGTGCCAGCAGCCAACCTTCCAGGTACCGGATCTATGGCTACACCTTC.